The 21 T cell receptor beta chains reported below all come from one sample, sequenced in a study of beta chain features in type 1 diabetes. Study-wide results and limits: The study found moderately but significantly shorter TCRB CDR3s in all four CD4+ subsets of Type 1 diabetes patients.

The antigens for these receptors are not known. Reverse transcribing all isolated RNA meant expressed TCRB transcripts were sequenced. Data came from immunoSEQ multiplex PCR; TCRdb stores just in-frame clones and leaves some out. The top ten hold 0.94% of the sample, which has some 190,000 clones, around 8% seen once. Sequenced input: central memory CD4+ T cells from blood. These receptors came from a woman aged 40 to 49 with type 1 diabetes.

The rearrangement uses TRBV28 and TRBJ1-1, with D hard to call. Germline values: CDR1 MDHEN, CDR2 SYDVKM. The CDR3 consists of 12 residues. The V end lost 11 bases, the J end lost 1 base, and 11 bases lay between the germline ends. CDR3 in amino acids: CAAGRGNTEAFF. The CDR3 coding sequence is TGTGCCGCCGGCCGGGGGAACACTGAAGCTTTCTTT.

This clone occurred a few times. The chain carries TRBV6-5 and TRBJ2-7; 7 bases are shared with TRBD2. Germline V gene lookup returns CDR1 MNHEY and CDR2 SVGAGI. The CDR3 consists of 15 residues. J gave up 0 bases and V 4 bases, and 6 bases lay outside the gene matches. CDR3 in amino acids: CASSWEGRSSYEQYF. For the CDR3, the DNA is TGTGCCAGCAGTTGGGAGGGGAGGAGCTCCTACGAGCAGTACTTC.

This clone was counted only a few times. The rearrangement uses TRBV19 and TRBJ2-7; 14 bases line up with TRBD2. Germline V gene lookup returns CDR1 LNHDA and CDR2 SQIVND (reference sequence). Trimming cost V 6 bases and J 9 bases; bases outside gene matches: 7. CDR3 size: 14 residues. The CDR3 nucleotides are TGTGCCAGTAGCGCGGGACTAGCGGGAGAAGTGCAGTACTTC. As protein: CASSAGLAGEVQYF.

This clone was seen only a few times. The genes are TRBV7-2 and TRBJ2-5, with a weak D call TRBD2 (6 bases). The CDR3 is 14 residues long. Per germline, CDR1 SGHTA and CDR2 FQGNSA. V shed 10 bases and J shed 1 base, with 16 bases lying between them. Here the CDR3 reads CATLPGVAQETQYF. The CDR3 DNA reads as TGTGCCACCCTACCGGGGGTCGCCCAAGAGACCCAGTACTTC.

CDR3 loop: CASNPGLAGETQYF. In nucleotides, the CDR3 is TGTGCCAGCAACCCAGGACTAGCGGGGGAGACCCAGTACTTC. V is TRBV11-2 and J is TRBJ2-5; 12 bases are shared with TRBD2. The CDR3 is 14 amino acids. Germline V gene lookup returns CDR1 SGHAT and CDR2 FQNNGV. V dropped 7 bases and J dropped 5; count of bases not matched to a gene: 5.

This clone has only one observation. The chain employs TRBV4-2 and TRBJ1-4; TRBD1 aligns across 7 bases. Germline lookup yields CDR1 LGHNA and CDR2 YNFKEQ. V shed 1 base, J shed 6 bases, and the junction held 5 bases outside the gene matches. The CDR3 is 15 residues long. This chain's CDR3 is CASSQVAQGDEKLFF. CDR3 nucleotide sequence: TGTGCCAGCAGCCAAGTGGCTCAGGGGGATGAAAAACTGTTTTTT.

This clone was found many times. The genes are TRBV5-1 and TRBJ2-3; no clear D. This CDR3 has 14 amino acids. The germline V gene encodes CDR1 SGHRS and CDR2 YFSETQ. With 0 bases removed from V and 2 bases from J, the gap between germline ends came to 7 bases. CDR3 sequence reads: CASSLVAATDTQYF. CDR3 DNA sequence: TGCGCCAGCAGCTTGGTAGCTGCCACAGATACGCAGTATTTT.

This sequence joins TRBV5-1 and TRBJ2-5; D gene uncertain. Germline CDR1 is SGHRS and CDR2 is YFSETQ. The CDR3 consists of 15 residues. Trimming pared 4 bases from V and 7 bases from J, leaving 20 bases between. The chain's CDR3 is CASSLEYFRIGTQYF. CDR3 nucleotides: TGCGCCAGCAGCCTCGAGTATTTCAGGATCGGGACCCAGTACTTC.

There are a few counts of this clone. The V call is TRBV6-5, the J call TRBJ1-2; 8 nucleotides agree with TRBD1. The CDR3 extends over 16 amino acids. From germline, CDR1 is MNHEY and CDR2 SVGAGI. The V and J ends lost 2 bases and 5 bases, in that order; junction bases with no gene match: 10. For the CDR3, the DNA is TGTGCCAGCAGTTACCAAGGGACAGGCGGTGGATATGGCTACACCTTC. This sequence encodes CASSYQGTGGGYGYTF.

This clone was found a few times. The CDR3 nucleotides are TGTGCCAGTAGTATAGGGGGACTACCAGGCCAAGAGACCCAGTACTTC. It codes for CASSIGGLPGQETQYF. V is TRBV19 and J is TRBJ2-5; 7 bases match TRBD2. Germline values: CDR1 LNHDA, CDR2 SQIVND (reference sequence). The CDR3 extends over 16 amino acids. V was pared by 1 base and J by 1 base, with 6 bases of the junction left unmatched.

The J gene is TRBJ1-1, the V gene TRBV5-4, with 7 bases lining up with TRBD1. Germline V gene lookup returns CDR1 SGHNT and CDR2 YYREEE (reference sequence). The V and J ends lost 0 bases and 4 bases, in that order; junction bases with no gene match: 3. This CDR3 has 14 residues. Here the CDR3 reads CASSLVAGGTEAFF. In nucleotides, the CDR3 is TGTGCCAGCAGCTTGGTAGCAGGGGGCACTGAAGCTTTCTTT.

This clone was observed a few times. The chain is built from TRBV6-5 and TRBJ1-1; D is unclear. Trimming removed 7 bases from V and 5 bases from J, with 11 bases in between. The CDR3 has 12 residues. CDR1 MNHEY and CDR2 SVGAGI come from the germline V gene. CDR3 protein: CASTGGPTEAFF. The CDR3 DNA reads TGTGCCAGCACTGGAGGTCCGACTGAAGCTTTCTTT.

This clone was counted ten times or more. The chain couples TRBV4-2 to TRBJ2-3; 7 nucleotides align to TRBD2. This CDR3 spans 16 amino acids. Trimming at V came to 0 bases and at J to 3 bases, leaving 6 bases not matched to a gene. In germline, CDR1 is LGHNA, CDR2 YNFKEQ. CDR3: CASSQETGLLTDTQYF. Here the CDR3 DNA reads TGTGCCAGCAGCCAAGAAACGGGACTACTTACAGATACGCAGTATTTT.

This clone has just a few counts. The chain employs TRBV25-1 and TRBJ1-3; no clear D gene. The CDR3 consists of 15 residues. V lost 4 bases and J lost 0, with 10 bases in between. Germline V gives CDR1 MGHDK, CDR2 SYGVNS. The CDR3 protein is CASSGQAVSGNTIYF. CDR3 sequence (DNA): TGTGCCAGCAGTGGCCAGGCTGTCTCTGGAAACACCATATATTTT. Combining the CDR3 with reference TRBV25-1 and TRBJ1-3 gives the whole variable domain EADIYQTPRYLVIGTGKKITLECSQTMGHDKMYWYQQDPGMELHLIHYSYGVNSTEKGDLSSESTVSRIRTEHFPLTLESARPSHTSQYLCASSGQAVSGNTIYFGEGSWLTVV.

The J gene is TRBJ1-5, the V gene TRBV28; 7 bases are shared with TRBD1. V lost 7 bases, J lost 6 bases, and 9 bases stayed unmatched. This CDR3 is built from 14 residues. CDR1 is MDHEN and CDR2 is SYDVKM in the germline V gene. The CDR3 DNA follows: TGTGCCAGCAACCGACAGGGAGCAGCTCAGCCCCAGCATTTT. It translates to CASNRQGAAQPQHF.

This clone was seen only a few times. The rearrangement links TRBV11-1 to TRBJ2-2; TRBD1 is a possible D gene (6 bases). The length of the CDR3 is 16 residues. V was trimmed by 4 bases and J by 0 bases, leaving 12 bases between them. Germline V CDR1 and CDR2: SGHAT, FQDESV (reference sequence). The CDR3 sequence: CASSSRQDANTGELFF. Written as DNA, the CDR3 is TGTGCCAGCAGCTCACGACAGGATGCGAACACCGGGGAGCTGTTTTTT.

The J gene is TRBJ2-1, the V gene TRBV4-3; tentative D call: TRBD2 (6 bases). Germline CDR1 reads LGHNA; CDR2 reads YSLEER. The V and J ends lost 4 bases and 7 bases respectively, with 17 bases between them. This CDR3 has 15 residues. The CDR3 sequence is CASSLDSAGGNEQFF. As DNA, the CDR3 is TGCGCCAGCAGCCTGGACTCCGCCGGGGGTAATGAGCAGTTCTTC.

This clone was seen a few times. This sequence joins TRBV7-8 and TRBJ2-3, with TRBD1 as a possible D gene (6 bases). Germline-derived CDR1 and CDR2 are SGHVS and FQNEAQ. V was pared by 8 bases and J by 5 bases, with 23 bases between. The CDR3 length is 16 residues. The CDR3 sequence is CASGHGVAGAGDTQYF. The CDR3 coding sequence is TGTGCCAGCGGCCACGGGGTCGCAGGGGCTGGAGATACGCAGTATTTT.

The rearrangement links TRBV6-6 to TRBJ2-7, with D possibly TRBD1 on 6 matching bases. CDR3 size: 11 residues. Trimming left V 11 bases short and J 4 bases short, with 12 bases between. Germline V gene sequence: CDR1 MNHNY, CDR2 SVGAGI (reference sequence). The CDR3 nucleotides are TGTGCCGCCGCAGGGGAATACGAGCAGTACTTC. Amino acids: CAAAGEYEQYF.

The genes are TRBV5-1 and TRBJ2-5; 8 bases are a match to TRBD1. J gave up 5 bases and V 4 bases, and 4 bases lay outside the gene matches. The CDR3 sequence is 13 residues long. CDR1 is SGHRS, CDR2 YFSETQ, per germline. In DNA, the CDR3 is TGCGCCAGCAGCCTAGACAGGGGCGAGACCCAGTACTTC. Its protein product is CASSLDRGETQYF.

The V gene is TRBV4-3, the J gene TRBJ2-7, with D possibly matching TRBD1 (6 bases). Looked up from germline, CDR1 is LGHNA and CDR2 is YSLEER. The CDR3 loop spans 14 amino acids. V gave up 5 bases and J gave up 4 bases, with 15 bases separating them. The CDR3 sequence is CASSANRAPYEQYF. The CDR3 DNA sequence: TGCGCCAGCAGCGCCAACAGGGCGCCTTACGAGCAGTACTTC.